This TCR beta chain was captured by sequencing in a study of patients and donors after allogeneic stem cell transplantation. TCRdb reanalysed the RT-PCR reads using MiXCR and keeps one entry per CDR3 protein. The sample holds about 200,000 distinct CDR3 sequences, 35% to 50% seen once. The CDR3 sequence is 14 residues long. V was clipped by 6 bases and J by 1 base, with 12 bases between them. The germline V gene encodes CDR1 SNHLY and CDR2 FYNNEI. This clonotype was counted between two and nine times. The sequence derives from a human donor who was either an allogeneic HSCT recipient or a stem cell or donor lymphocyte infusion donor (not recorded which). It is not recorded whose cells these are; they may come from a transplant donor. The sequenced sample consisted of blood, either unsorted or a sorted T cell fraction (not recorded which). The chain recombines TRBV2 with TRBJ1-1, with D perhaps matching TRBD1 (6 bases). CDR3 nucleotides: TGTGCCAGCAGAACCGGGACATCGAACACTGAAGCTTTCTTT. Translation gives CASRTGTSNTEAFF.